These T cell receptor beta chains were read from a single sample in a study of T cells after yellow fever vaccination. Each CDR3 protein gets one entry after TCRdb re-called the 5' RACE reads with MiXCR. Here the sample spans over 45,000 distinct CDR3 sequences, about 5.6% being singletons. The starting material was PBMCs, either bulk or a sorted T-cell subset (CD4+, CD8+, memory, or dextramer-sorted; not recorded which), obtained on the day of the yellow fever booster vaccination. Every receptor here comes from a man between 18 and 29 years old who received the YFV17D yellow fever vaccine. Both conserved end residues are part of each CDR3. The D gene is left open where the match is weak. Only part of the rows carry a size: once, few, many, or a class if the clone is expanded.

j_call clone_size cdr3_length d_call v_call cdr3_aa cdr3_nt
TRBJ1-5 . 14 . TRBV7-9 CASSLDSFNQPQHF TGTGCCAGCAGCTTAGACAGTTTCAATCAGCCCCAGCATTTT
TRBJ2-3 many 15 TRBD2 TRBV20-1 CSARDPSGGRYTQYF TGCAGTGCTAGAGATCCCAGCGGGGGGCGGTATACGCAGTATTTT
TRBJ2-5 few 16 . TRBV7-9 CASSLEGVGLPSTQYF TGTGCCAGCAGCTTAGAGGGGGTGGGATTACCTTCGACCCAGTACTTC
TRBJ2-3 few 16 TRBD2 TRBV7-9 CASSLSLAGGTDTQYF TGTGCCAGCAGCTTATCCCTAGCGGGGGGCACAGATACGCAGTATTTT
TRBJ1-2 many 14 . TRBV5-1 CASSLVPAIYGYTF TGCGCCAGCAGCTTGGTTCCTGCCATCTATGGCTACACCTTC
TRBJ1-2 few 12 . TRBV7-9 CASSPLDYGYTF TGTGCCAGCAGCCCCCTCGACTATGGCTACACCTTC
TRBJ2-2 . 9 . TRBV5-1 CASSLGLFF TGCGCCAGCAGCTTGGGTCTGTTTTTT
TRBJ2-1 many 14 . TRBV9 CASSEGTSYNEQFF TGTGCCAGCAGCGAGGGGACCTCATACAATGAGCAGTTCTTC
TRBJ2-2 many 15 TRBD1 TRBV27 CASSWGQGAIGELFF TGTGCCAGCAGTTGGGGCCAGGGGGCAATCGGGGAGCTGTTTTTT
TRBJ2-2 few 16 . TRBV6-6 CASSYSDSYLPRELFF TGTGCCAGCAGTTACTCGGACAGCTACCTGCCCCGGGAGCTGTTTTTT
TRBJ2-4 many 15 . TRBV4-3 CASSHGVGAKNIQYF TGCGCCAGCAGCCATGGCGTGGGAGCCAAAAACATTCAGTACTTC
TRBJ1-4 few 13 TRBD1 TRBV20-1 CSAYRGPNEKLFF TGCAGTGCTTACAGGGGACCGAATGAAAAACTGTTTTTT
TRBJ1-1 many 14 . TRBV6-5 CASSYGHKNTEAFF TGTGCCAGCAGTTACGGACACAAGAACACTGAAGCTTTCTTT
TRBJ1-3 few 14 TRBD1 TRBV5-4 CASSLTGEGNTIYF TGTGCCAGCAGCTTGACAGGGGAAGGAAACACCATATATTTT
TRBJ2-3 few 16 TRBD1 TRBV19 CASSIRGTGDGDTQYF TGTGCCAGTAGTATAAGAGGGACAGGGGATGGGGATACGCAGTATTTT
TRBJ2-1 many 14 TRBD1 TRBV7-9 CASSPGQGENEQFF TGTGCCAGCAGCCCGGGACAGGGAGAGAATGAGCAGTTCTTC
TRBJ2-3 . 19 TRBD2 TRBV7-6 CASSIPGLAGGRVTDTQYF TGTGCCAGCAGCATCCCGGGACTAGCGGGGGGCAGGGTAACAGATACGCAGTATTTT
TRBJ2-7 many 15 . TRBV6-5 CASSYPGAGADEQYF TGTGCCAGCAGTTACCCCGGAGCAGGGGCCGACGAGCAGTACTTC
TRBJ2-1 . 15 TRBD2 TRBV14 CASSLSGWGNNEQFF TGTGCCAGCTCCCTTAGCGGGTGGGGAAACAATGAGCAGTTCTTC
TRBJ1-1 many 15 . TRBV7-9 CASSLTLGENTEAFF TGTGCCAGCAGCTTAACCCTGGGGGAGAACACTGAAGCTTTCTTT
TRBJ2-5 . 14 TRBD2 TRBV20-1 CSARRLAGEETQYF TGCAGTGCCAGACGACTAGCGGGGGAGGAGACCCAGTACTTC
TRBJ2-1 many 15 . TRBV11-3 CASSLKPSSYNEQFF TGTGCCAGCAGCTTAAAGCCGAGCTCCTACAATGAGCAGTTCTTC